The sequence of this T cell receptor (beta chain) was determined in a study of cytomegalovirus exposure and HLA in healthy donors. These donors counted as nominally healthy when sampled, but unrecorded immune exposures were likely. The ends lost 6 bases at V and 3 bases at J; junction bases unmatched: 10. Looked up from germline, CDR1 is MDHEN and CDR2 is SYDVKM. The CDR3 is 15 residues long. Overall study findings and caveats: A classifier reportedly called cytomegalovirus status with high sensitivity and specificity. Listed as cytomegalovirus-associated were 150 to 200 TCR beta chains. A later analysis found that most CMV-associated TCR beta chains appeared HLA-restricted.

In the case of this clone: Its target is unknown.

The PCR made use of 60 Vbeta and 13 Jbeta primers. TCRdb's table, derived via immunoSEQ multiplex PCR, lists solely in-frame clones and lacks some. The data contain over 150,000 clones, approximately 73% of them singletons. This chain uses TRBV28 with TRBJ1-2, with 7 bases matching TRBD1. Sequences were obtained from PBMCs. The clonotype originates from a woman between 18 and 30 years old in good health and CMV-seropositive. CDR3 DNA sequence: TGTGCCAGCAGCCCCCCAGACAGGGCCGACTATGGCTACACCTTC. This codes for CASSPPDRADYGYTF.